These 6 T cell receptor beta chains were all obtained from the same sample, sequenced in a study of T cell responses to AZD1222 COVID-19 vaccine. The data were produced by immunoSEQ multiplex PCR, yet TCRdb's version contains in-frame clones alone and is incomplete. The data contain approximately 100,000 clones, approximately 90% of them singletons. The sample was peripheral blood, taken 28 days after the second AZD1222 dose. The receptors were sampled from an adult who received the AZD1222 COVID-19 vaccine.

J is TRBJ1-3 and V is TRBV12-1; TRBD1, the table's D call, lacks a check against the DNA. TRBV12-1 represents a pseudogene. The CDR3 consists of 20 residues. The CDR3 region has the DNA TGTGCCAGCAGCGCCTCCCCGGGACAGGGGGCTCAGAGCTCTGGAAACACCATATATTTT. Its translation: CASSASPGQGAQSSGNTIYF.

The chain combines TRBV5-8 with TRBJ2-2, with 9 bases lining up with TRBD1. Per germline, CDR1 SGHTS and CDR2 YDEGEE. Trimming took 4 bases from V and 3 from J; bases not matched to a gene: 7. This CDR3 has 16 residues. This chain's CDR3 is CASSIGTGQYTGELFF. CDR3 DNA: TGTGCCAGCAGCATAGGGACAGGGCAATACACCGGGGAGCTGTTTTTT.

The CDR3 reads CASSLDRGQYEQYF. CDR3 DNA sequence: TGTGCCAGCAGTCTCGACAGGGGTCAATACGAGCAGTACTTC. The chain combines TRBV27 with TRBJ2-7; TRBD1 agrees at 8 bases. The trim removed 5 bases at V and 4 bases at J, leaving 7 bases unmatched. The CDR3 has 14 residues. Germline V lookup: CDR1 MNHEY, CDR2 SMNVEV (reference sequence).

This chain joins TRBV19 and TRBJ1-2, with TRBD1 matching over 9 bases. The CDR3 totals 16 residues. CDR1 is LNHDA and CDR2 is SQIVND in the germline V gene (reference sequence). The V segment lost 6 bases and the J segment 8 bases; nucleotides outside the gene matches: 16. CDR3 residues: CASSARGQGAFGGYTF. The CDR3 nucleotides read TGTGCCAGTAGCGCGAGGGGACAGGGAGCCTTCGGGGGCTACACCTTC.

This chain links TRBV9 with TRBJ2-7, with a weak D call TRBD2 (6 bases). The CDR3 is 15 residues long. Germline V gene lookup returns CDR1 SGDLS and CDR2 YYNGEE. Trimming left V 2 bases short and J 1 base short, with 13 bases between. DNA of the CDR3: TGTGCCAGCAGCGTGCGGGACGGTTTTTCCTACGAGCAGTACTTC. This codes for CASSVRDGFSYEQYF.

This chain uses TRBV2 with TRBJ2-3; no firm D call. CDR3 length equals 12 residues. Trimming removed 8 bases at V and 5 bases at J, with 11 bases between. Germline V lookup: CDR1 SNHLY, CDR2 FYNNEI. CDR3 sequence reads: CASRSPEDTQYF. The CDR3 coding sequence is TGTGCCAGCCGGTCCCCAGAAGATACGCAGTATTTT.